This TCR beta chain was recovered during a study of blood T cell repertoires in COVID-19. Study as a whole: PBMCs, B-cell-depleted T cells, or T cells provided the cDNA or gDNA that made up the material.

With 7 bases removed from V and 8 bases from J, the gap between germline ends came to 23 bases. The germline V gene encodes CDR1 MDHEN and CDR2 SYDVKM. The CDR3 contains 15 residues. In the original analysis: Reference gene primer amplification gave estimated nucleated cell counts. Profiling relied on immunoSEQ multiplex PCR, and the TCRdb table lists in-frame clones only, not all of them. The D gene and trimming were derived from the DNA, and the V and J assignments and clone size from that table. In the table there are roughly 56,000 clones, more than 75% of which are singletons. The source material was peripheral blood. V and J are TRBV28 and TRBJ1-2, with a weak D call TRBD1 (6 bases). The source of this sequence is a man aged 50 to 59 with active COVID-19. The CDR3 DNA reads as TGTGCCAGCACCTCCCGGTGGGACAAAGAAGGCGGCTACACCTTC. Protein sequence: CASTSRWDKEGGYTF.